Sequencing of this TCR beta chain was carried out in a study of regulatory T cells in long-lasting Graves disease. Findings of the study overall: Sharing of public clonotypes was greater in persistent patients (under 3,000) than in new patients (about 970). Gene preferences differed: TRBV28, TRBJ1-2, TRBJ2-5 in persistent cases.

This clonotype was counted between two and nine times. Its target is not known. V lost 3 bases and J 2 bases, leaving 12 bases between the germline ends. Germline CDR1 reads SGHTS; CDR2 reads YDEGEE. This CDR3 has 14 residues. Assembly of TCR beta libraries relied on iRepertoire HTBI primers together with Arm-PCR of CDR3 regions. MiXCR, run by TCRdb on the multiplex PCR reads, gives a single entry per CDR3 protein. This sample has about 560,000 distinct CDR3 sequences, with 15% to 20% found just once. The time point is: newly diagnosed GD, antithyroid drugs for less than 3 months. Extracted RNA from PBMCs served as the source of the TCR library. The same data also went into a second study, on T cells in Graves' hyperthyroidism and ophthalmopathy. This second report adds: The hyperthyroidism patients had all been newly diagnosed, and their disease duration was under 2 months. Their ages ranged from 18 to 65 years. Initially, a first-round RT-PCR of the TCR CDR3 employed the HTBI primer set.

The source of this sequence is a young man with Graves disease. Sequenced material: peripheral blood mononuclear cells (PBMCs), taken at new diagnosis, from a patient treated with antithyroid drugs. This chain joins TRBV5-8 and TRBJ2-7; perhaps TRBD2 as D (5 bases). CDR3 region: CASSSPGVTYEQYF. The CDR3 DNA sequence: TGTGCCAGCAGCTCTCCCGGGGTAACCTACGAGCAGTACTTC.